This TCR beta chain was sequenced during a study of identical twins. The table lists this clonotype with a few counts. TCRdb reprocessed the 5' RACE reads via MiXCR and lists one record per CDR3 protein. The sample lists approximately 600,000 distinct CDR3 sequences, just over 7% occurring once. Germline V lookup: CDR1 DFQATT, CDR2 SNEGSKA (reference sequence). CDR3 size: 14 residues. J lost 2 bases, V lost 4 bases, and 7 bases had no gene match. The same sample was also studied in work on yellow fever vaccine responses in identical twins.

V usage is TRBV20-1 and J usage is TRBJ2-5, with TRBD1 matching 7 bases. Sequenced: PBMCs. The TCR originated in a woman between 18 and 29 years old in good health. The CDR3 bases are TGCAGTGCTACAGGGACAGATCCACAAGAGACCCAGTACTTC. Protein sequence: CSATGTDPQETQYF.